Reported below is one T cell receptor beta chain. This specimen belongs to a study of blood T cell repertoires in COVID-19. In the study overall: Collection of acute and convalescent COVID-19 samples took place in the United States, Italy and Spain.

How the authors handled the data: Researchers report that nucleated cell counts were estimated from reference gene primer amplification. Using immunoSEQ multiplex PCR, the repertoire was profiled, and TCRdb retains in-frame clones only, with some absent. V, J and clone size reflect that table, while D and trimming were determined from the DNA. Seen here are about 46,000 clones, approximately 85% observed once, and the top ten hold approximately 15%. Germline V gene data show CDR1 as MGHRA and CDR2 as YSYEKL. This CDR3 comprises 17 residues. The V gene lost 4 bases and the J gene lost 2 bases, with 19 bases spanning the gap.

This rearrangement joins TRBV4-1 to TRBJ2-3; D is perhaps TRBD2 (7 bases). The sample comprised peripheral blood. This TCR was recovered from a human donor in a cohort sampled during active COVID-19. The donor label of this sample is uncertain. CDR3 DNA sequence: TGCGCCAGCAGCCTAGGGGGGGGGATAGGGTCCACAGATACGCAGTATTTT. Translating gives CASSLGGGIGSTDTQYF.